The present T cell receptor beta chain was sequenced within a study of blood T cell repertoires in COVID-19. On the study more broadly: Samples came from the United States, Italy and Spain, spanning acute and convalescent COVID-19.

The ends were cut back, 3 bases at V and 5 bases at J, with 14 bases in the middle. Germline V gene lookup returns CDR1 SGHTA and CDR2 FQGNSA. The CDR3 is made up of 14 amino acids. Original data processing: Amplification from reference gene primers served as the basis for estimated nucleated cell counts. The method was immunoSEQ multiplex PCR; TCRdb's version includes in-frame clones alone and lacks a portion of them. V, J and clone size derive from that table, while D and trimming were established from the DNA sequence. The sample yields 250,000 to 350,000 clones, 85% to 90% seen once. Enrolled during active infection, Seattle patients were then followed longitudinally.

V usage is TRBV7-2 and J usage is TRBJ2-7; D is possibly TRBD1 (6 bases). Sample: peripheral blood. The receptor was derived from a woman between 50 and 59 years old with COVID-19, enrolled during active disease. Here the CDR3 reads CASSFSGTNNEQYF. In nucleotides, the CDR3 is TGTGCCAGCAGCTTTTCCGGGACAAATAACGAGCAGTACTTC.